This TCR beta chain was found in a study of blood T cells in healthy people across ages. Looked up from germline, CDR1 is MGHDK and CDR2 is SYGVNS. The CDR3 spans 15 residues. With 8 bases removed from V and 0 bases from J, the gap between germline ends came to 16 bases. A second PCR, run for about 6 to 11 cycles, used a sample-barcoded 5' primer plus a J-beta primer mix. A single record per CDR3 protein comes from TCRdb applying MiXCR to the 5' RACE reads. The sample has some 1.4 million distinct CDR3 sequences; 35% to 45% are singletons. The TCR sequence derives from a woman between 18 and 30 years old in good health. The source material was blood. The chain joins TRBV25-1 to TRBJ1-1; D is undetermined. The chain's CDR3 is CASHANGRMNTEAFF. CDR3 coding DNA: TGTGCCAGCCACGCAAACGGCAGGATGAACACTGAAGCTTTCTTT.